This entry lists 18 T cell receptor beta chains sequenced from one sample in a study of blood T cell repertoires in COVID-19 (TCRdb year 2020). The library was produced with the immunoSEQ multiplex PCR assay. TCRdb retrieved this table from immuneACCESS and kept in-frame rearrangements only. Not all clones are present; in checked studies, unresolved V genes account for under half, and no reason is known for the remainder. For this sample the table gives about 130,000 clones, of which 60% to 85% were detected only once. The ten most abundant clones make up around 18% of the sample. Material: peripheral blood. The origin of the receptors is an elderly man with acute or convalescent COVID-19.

CDR3 amino acids: CAWSIPGGLETQYF. In nucleotides, the CDR3 is TGTGCCTGGAGTATCCCAGGGGGCTTAGAGACCCAGTACTTC. The gene calls are TRBV30 and TRBJ2-5, with 8 bases that match TRBD1. V lost 2 bases and J lost 4; bases outside the gene matches: 6. Per germline, CDR1 GTSNPN and CDR2 SVGIG (reference sequence). This CDR3 comprises 14 residues.

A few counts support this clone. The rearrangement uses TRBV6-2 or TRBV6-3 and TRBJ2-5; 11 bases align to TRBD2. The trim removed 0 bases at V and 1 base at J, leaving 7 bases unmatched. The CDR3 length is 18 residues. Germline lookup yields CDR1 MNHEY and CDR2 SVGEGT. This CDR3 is CASSYSRLAGGFQETQYF. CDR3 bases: TGTGCCAGCAGTTACTCGAGGCTAGCGGGGGGATTCCAAGAGACCCAGTACTTC.

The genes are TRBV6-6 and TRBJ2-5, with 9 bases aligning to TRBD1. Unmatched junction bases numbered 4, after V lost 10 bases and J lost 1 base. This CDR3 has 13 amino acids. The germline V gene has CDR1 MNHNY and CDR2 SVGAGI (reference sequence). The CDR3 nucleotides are TGTGCCACCGTGGGACAGGGCCAAGAGACCCAGTACTTC. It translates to CATVGQGQETQYF.

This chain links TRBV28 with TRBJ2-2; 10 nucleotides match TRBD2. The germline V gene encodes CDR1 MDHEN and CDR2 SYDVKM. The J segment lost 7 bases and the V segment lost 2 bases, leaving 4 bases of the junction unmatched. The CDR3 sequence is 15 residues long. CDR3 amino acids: CASSLQAGGLGELFF. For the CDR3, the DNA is TGTGCCAGCAGTTTACAAGCGGGGGGGCTCGGGGAGCTGTTTTTT.

DNA of the CDR3: TGTGCCAGCAGTTCAGACGTTTGGGGCAACTATGGCTACACCTTC. This encodes CASSSDVWGNYGYTF. V gene TRBV6-5 combines with J gene TRBJ1-2; tentative D call: TRBD1 (5 bases). Germline CDR1 and CDR2: MNHEY and SVGAGI. V dropped 4 bases and J dropped 2 bases, with 14 bases sitting between them. This CDR3 has 15 amino acids.

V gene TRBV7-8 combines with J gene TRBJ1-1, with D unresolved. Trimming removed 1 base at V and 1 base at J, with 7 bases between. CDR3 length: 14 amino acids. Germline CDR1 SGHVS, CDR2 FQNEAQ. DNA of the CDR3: TGTGCCAGCAGCTTAGTACCAGAGAACACTGAAGCTTTCTTT. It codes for CASSLVPENTEAFF.

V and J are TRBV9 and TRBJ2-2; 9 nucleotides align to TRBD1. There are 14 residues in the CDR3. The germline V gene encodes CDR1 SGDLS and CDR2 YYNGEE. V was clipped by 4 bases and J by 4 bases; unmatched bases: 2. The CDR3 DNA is TGTGCCAGCAGCTTGACAGGGGGCACCGGGGAGCTGTTTTTT. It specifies CASSLTGGTGELFF.

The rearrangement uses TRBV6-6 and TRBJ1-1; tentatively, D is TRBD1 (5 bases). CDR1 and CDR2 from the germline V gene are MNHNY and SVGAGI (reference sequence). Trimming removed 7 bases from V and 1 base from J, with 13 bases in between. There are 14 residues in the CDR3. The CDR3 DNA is TGTGCCAGCAACGGCATGGGGGGGAACACTGAAGCTTTCTTT. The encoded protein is CASNGMGGNTEAFF.

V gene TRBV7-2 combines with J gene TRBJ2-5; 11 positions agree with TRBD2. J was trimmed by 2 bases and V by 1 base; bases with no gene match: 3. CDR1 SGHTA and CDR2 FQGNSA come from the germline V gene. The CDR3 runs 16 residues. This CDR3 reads CASSLGLAGGQETQYF. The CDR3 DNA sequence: TGTGCCAGCAGCTTAGGGCTAGCGGGGGGACAAGAGACCCAGTACTTC.

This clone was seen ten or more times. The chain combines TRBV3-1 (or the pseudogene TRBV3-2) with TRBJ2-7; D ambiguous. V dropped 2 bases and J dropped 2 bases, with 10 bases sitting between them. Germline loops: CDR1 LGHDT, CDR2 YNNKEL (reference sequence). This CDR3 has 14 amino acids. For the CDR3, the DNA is TGTGCCAGCAGCCAATATTCGGGTACCTACGAGCAGTACTTC. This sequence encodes CASSQYSGTYEQYF.

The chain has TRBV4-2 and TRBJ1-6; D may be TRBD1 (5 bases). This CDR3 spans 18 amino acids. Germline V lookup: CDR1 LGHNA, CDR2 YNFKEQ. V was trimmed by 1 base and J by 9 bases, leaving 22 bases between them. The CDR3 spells CASSQVAAGNQGRSPLHF. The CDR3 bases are TGTGCCAGCAGCCAAGTGGCTGCAGGGAATCAGGGTCGTTCACCCCTCCACTTT.

The CDR3 loop is CASSQRRAWGEQYF. Written as DNA, the CDR3 is TGTGCCAGCAGCCAGAGGAGGGCCTGGGGCGAGCAGTACTTC. V gene TRBV7-2 combines with J gene TRBJ2-7; D is perhaps TRBD2 (6 bases). This CDR3 contains 14 residues. V lost 5 bases and J lost 6, with 17 bases in between. Germline values: CDR1 SGHTA, CDR2 FQGNSA.

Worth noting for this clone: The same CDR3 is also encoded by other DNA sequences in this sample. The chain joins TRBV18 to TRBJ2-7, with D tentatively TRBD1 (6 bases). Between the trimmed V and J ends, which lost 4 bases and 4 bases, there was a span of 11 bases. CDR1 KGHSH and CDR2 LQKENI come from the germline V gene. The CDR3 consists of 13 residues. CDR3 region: CASSRTENYEQYF. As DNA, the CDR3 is TGTGCCAGCTCACGGACAGAAAATTACGAGCAGTACTTC.

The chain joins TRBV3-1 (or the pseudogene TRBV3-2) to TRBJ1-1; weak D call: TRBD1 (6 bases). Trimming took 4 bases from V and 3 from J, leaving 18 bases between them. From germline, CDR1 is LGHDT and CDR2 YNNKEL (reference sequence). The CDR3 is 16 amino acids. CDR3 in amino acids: CASSRLRGSRDTEAFF. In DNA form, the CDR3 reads TGTGCCAGCAGCCGCCTTAGGGGGAGTAGGGACACTGAAGCTTTCTTT.

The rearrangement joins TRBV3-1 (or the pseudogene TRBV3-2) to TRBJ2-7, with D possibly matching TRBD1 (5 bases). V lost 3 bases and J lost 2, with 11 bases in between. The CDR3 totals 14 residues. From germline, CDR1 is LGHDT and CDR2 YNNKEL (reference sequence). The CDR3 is CASSQDILPYEQYF. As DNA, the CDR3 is TGTGCCAGCAGCCAGGACATTCTACCCTACGAGCAGTACTTC.

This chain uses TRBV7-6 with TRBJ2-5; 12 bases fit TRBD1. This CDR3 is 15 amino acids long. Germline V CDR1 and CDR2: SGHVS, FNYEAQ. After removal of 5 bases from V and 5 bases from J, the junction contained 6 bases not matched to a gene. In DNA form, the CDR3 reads TGTGCCAGCAGCCAGGGACAGGGGGCAAGGGAGACCCAGTACTTC. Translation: CASSQGQGARETQYF.

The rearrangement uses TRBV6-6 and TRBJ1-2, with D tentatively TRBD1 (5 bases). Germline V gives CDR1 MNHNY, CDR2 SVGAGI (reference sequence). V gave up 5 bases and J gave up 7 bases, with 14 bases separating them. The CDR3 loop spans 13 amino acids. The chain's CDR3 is CASSAAPQGGYTF. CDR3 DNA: TGTGCCAGCAGTGCGGCCCCTCAGGGTGGCTACACCTTC.

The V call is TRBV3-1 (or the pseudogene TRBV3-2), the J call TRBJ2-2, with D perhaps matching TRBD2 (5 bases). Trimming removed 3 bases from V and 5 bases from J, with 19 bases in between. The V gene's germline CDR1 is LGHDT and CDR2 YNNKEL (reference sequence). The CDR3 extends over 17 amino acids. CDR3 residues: CASSHLPPRTGTGELFF. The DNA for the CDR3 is TGTGCCAGCAGCCACCTCCCCCCCAGGACGGGAACCGGGGAGCTGTTTTTT.